This T cell receptor (beta chain) was retrieved from a study of blood T cell repertoires in COVID-19. Study at large: Sites across the United States, Italy and Spain contributed samples from acute and convalescent COVID-19.

There are a few counts of this clone. Looked up from germline, CDR1 is GTSNPN and CDR2 is SVGIG (reference sequence). The CDR3 consists of 14 residues. Trimming removed 5 bases from V and 0 bases from J; junction bases left unmatched: 3. TCRdb's copy holds only in-frame clones and misses some; the assay was immunoSEQ multiplex PCR. The table has 240,000 or so clones, 88% seen once; the top ten hold about 0.99%. The receptor comes from a woman aged 40 to 50 who had recovered from COVID-19. The chain joins TRBV30 to TRBJ1-3; 8 positions match TRBD1. Sequencing was done on a sample of peripheral blood. CDR3 nucleotides: TGTGCCTGGGGGACAGGTTCCTCTGGAAACACCATATATTTT. It encodes CAWGTGSSGNTIYF.